A single sample is the source of the 29 T cell receptor beta chains below, sequenced in a study of T cell responses to AZD1222 COVID-19 vaccine. Data came from immunoSEQ multiplex PCR; TCRdb stores just in-frame clones and leaves some out. The data show about 130,000 clones, with around 90% seen just once and approximately 0.98% held by the top ten. Sample: peripheral blood, taken 28 days after the second AZD1222 dose. All receptors come from an adult who received the AZD1222 COVID-19 vaccine.

V usage is TRBV3-1 (or the pseudogene TRBV3-2) and J usage is TRBJ2-1; 10 bases align to TRBD2. Per the germline V gene, CDR1 is LGHDT and CDR2 is YNNKEL (reference sequence). The CDR3 has 13 residues. J gave up 6 bases and V 10 bases, and 6 bases lay outside the gene matches. As DNA, the CDR3 is TGTGCCACCTTAGCGGGAGGCGGCAATGAGCAGTTCTTC. Protein product: CATLAGGGNEQFF.

The chain combines TRBV12-3 or TRBV12-4 with TRBJ2-5; unclear D gene. The ends were cut back, 6 bases at V and 4 bases at J, with 12 bases in the middle. The CDR3 spans 13 residues. The CDR3 coding sequence is TGTGCCAGCAGGCACCGGCAGTCAGAGACCCAGTACTTC. Protein product: CASRHRQSETQYF.

J is TRBJ2-7 and V is TRBV5-1, with 9 bases that match TRBD1. Losses at the gene ends were 0 bases for V and 6 bases for J; bases not matched to a gene: 4. The V gene's germline CDR1 is SGHRS and CDR2 YFSETQ. The CDR3 consists of 14 residues. The CDR3 loop reads CASSLVDRGGEQYF. Here the CDR3 DNA reads TGCGCCAGCAGCTTGGTGGACAGGGGCGGCGAGCAGTACTTC.

The rearrangement joins TRBV9 to TRBJ1-2; D is uncertain. CDR1 is SGDLS, CDR2 YYNGEE, per germline. There are 12 residues in the CDR3. Trimming removed 2 bases at V and 8 bases at J, with 10 bases between. The CDR3 is CASSVGIDGYTF. Written as DNA, the CDR3 is TGTGCCAGCAGCGTTGGAATTGACGGCTACACCTTC.

The chain couples TRBV12-5 to TRBJ2-7; D remains ambiguous. V dropped 0 bases and J dropped 2 bases, with 14 bases sitting between them. This CDR3 comprises 16 residues. Germline V gene lookup returns CDR1 LGHNT and CDR2 FRNRAP. Here the CDR3 reads CASGLVVSRKTYEQYF. In DNA form, the CDR3 reads TGTGCTAGTGGTTTGGTAGTCTCGCGGAAAACCTACGAGCAGTACTTC.

This rearrangement joins TRBV9 to TRBJ2-2, with 10 bases identical to TRBD2. The CDR3 runs 15 residues. V shed 3 bases and J 3 bases; nucleotides not matched to a gene: 2. In germline, CDR1 is SGDLS, CDR2 YYNGEE. As DNA, the CDR3 is TGTGCCAGCAGCGGGACTAGCGGTTACACCGGGGAGCTGTTTTTT. Translation gives CASSGTSGYTGELFF.

The chain has TRBV15 and TRBJ1-2; TRBD1 matches 7 bases. The junction had 11 bases not matched to a gene; V was cut back by 3 bases and J by 4 bases. Germline lookup yields CDR1 LNHNV and CDR2 YYDKDF (reference sequence). This CDR3 contains 16 residues. This CDR3 reads CATSRVGTAQIYGYTF. The CDR3 DNA reads as TGTGCCACCAGCAGGGTGGGGACAGCTCAAATCTATGGCTACACCTTC.

The chain recombines TRBV29-1 with TRBJ1-2; no clear D gene. V gave up 5 bases and J gave up 8 bases, with 15 bases separating them. Germline V gene lookup returns CDR1 SQVTM and CDR2 ANQGSEA. The CDR3 is 12 amino acids. The CDR3 coding sequence is TGCAGCGTTCGAATCGGTCTAAGCGGCTACACCTTC. Encoded protein: CSVRIGLSGYTF. The complete variable domain, with remaining parts taken from reference TRBV29-1 and TRBJ1-2, reads SAVISQKPSRDICQRGTSLTIQCQVDSQVTMMFWYRQQPGQSLTLIATANQGSEATYESGFVIDKFPISRPNLTFSTLTVSNMSPEDSSIYLCSVRIGLSGYTFGSGTRLTVV.

The CDR3 sequence: CASSRTGYQETQYF. The CDR3 coding sequence is TGTGCCAGTAGCAGAACAGGGTACCAAGAGACCCAGTACTTC. V gene TRBV19 combines with J gene TRBJ2-5; weak D call: TRBD1 (6 bases). V was pared by 6 bases and J by 0 bases, with 11 bases between. CDR1 and CDR2 from the germline V gene are LNHDA and SQIVND (reference sequence). This CDR3 region has 14 residues.

The chain employs TRBV30 and TRBJ2-7; 7 bases fit TRBD1. The CDR3 extends over 16 amino acids. CDR1 and CDR2 (germline): GTSNPN, SVGIG (reference sequence). Trimming cost V 0 bases and J 0 bases; bases outside gene matches: 8. The CDR3 DNA follows: TGTGCCTGGAGTGTCCCCTCGGGACAGTACTCCTACGAGCAGTACTTC. It translates to CAWSVPSGQYSYEQYF.

This clone was counted a single time. V gene TRBV28 combines with J gene TRBJ2-7, with D possibly matching TRBD2 (5 bases). Between the trimmed V and J ends, which lost 3 bases and 1 base, there was a span of 13 bases. The CDR3 runs to 15 residues. Germline lookup yields CDR1 MDHEN and CDR2 SYDVKM. In DNA form, the CDR3 reads TGTGCCAGCAGTTTCTCGATCGGGAATTCCTACGAGCAGTACTTC. This codes for CASSFSIGNSYEQYF.

The chain carries TRBV5-4 and TRBJ1-4, with 7 bases aligning to TRBD1. The V segment lost 4 bases and the J segment 6 bases; nucleotides outside the gene matches: 3. The CDR3 consists of 13 residues. In germline, CDR1 is SGHNT, CDR2 YYREEE (reference sequence). The CDR3 DNA is TGTGCCAGCAGCGCCGGGACAGATGAAAAACTGTTTTTT. It yields the protein CASSAGTDEKLFF.

The chain employs TRBV7-9 and TRBJ2-2; 9 bases line up with TRBD2. Germline CDR1 and CDR2: SEHNR and FQNEAQ (reference sequence). The CDR3 is 17 residues long. V gave up 4 bases and J gave up 4 bases; unmatched junction bases: 10. The CDR3: CASSSVRISGSTGELFF. In DNA form, the CDR3 reads TGTGCCAGCAGCTCCGTCCGGATTAGCGGGAGCACCGGGGAGCTGTTTTTT.

This chain joins TRBV5-1 and TRBJ1-5; no reliable D call. This CDR3 has 16 residues. Between the trimmed V and J ends, which lost 2 bases and 0 bases, there was a span of 12 bases. Germline V CDR1 and CDR2: SGHRS, YFSETQ. In DNA form, the CDR3 reads TGCGCCAGCAGCTTTTCCCGGGCCGTTAGCAATCAGCCCCAGCATTTT. Its translation is CASSFSRAVSNQPQHF.

The chain has TRBV6-6 and TRBJ2-6; TRBD1 is a possible D gene (5 bases). Germline assignment: CDR1 MNHNY and CDR2 SVGAGI (reference sequence). V gave up 5 bases and J gave up 0 bases, with 14 bases separating them. The CDR3 has 17 amino acids. Written as DNA, the CDR3 is TGTGCCAGCAGTCCCCGATGGGGCTACTCTGGGGCCAACGTCCTGACTTTC. Its protein is CASSPRWGYSGANVLTF.

The chain joins TRBV7-8 to TRBJ2-7; TRBD1 matches 7 bases. The CDR3 length is 14 residues. In germline, CDR1 is SGHVS, CDR2 FQNEAQ. With 5 bases clipped from V and 0 bases from J, the junction kept 4 bases outside the gene matches. The CDR3 nucleotides are TGTGCCAGCAGCAAGGACAGGAACTCCTACGAGCAGTACTTC. Residues: CASSKDRNSYEQYF.

This chain links TRBV25-1 with TRBJ1-2; weak D call: TRBD1 (6 bases). This CDR3 has 13 residues. Germline V gives CDR1 MGHDK, CDR2 SYGVNS. Trimming took 4 bases from V and 13 from J, leaving 19 bases between them. The CDR3 nucleotides are TGTGCCAGCAGTGTGCGGGGTACAGGGTTAACCACCTTC. It translates to CASSVRGTGLTTF.

This rearrangement joins TRBV10-3 to TRBJ1-2; no definite D call. The CDR3 is made up of 16 amino acids. Trimming stripped 6 bases from V and 4 bases from J, with 21 bases between. Germline values: CDR1 ENHRY, CDR2 SYGVKD. CDR3: CAISGDGQAPLYGYTF. The CDR3 coding sequence is TGTGCCATCAGCGGAGACGGGCAGGCGCCTCTCTATGGCTACACCTTC.

The chain uses TRBV5-1 and TRBJ2-2, with D hard to call. V lost 1 base, J lost 4 bases, and 11 bases lay in between. The CDR3 is made up of 15 amino acids. Per the germline V gene, CDR1 is SGHRS and CDR2 is YFSETQ. This CDR3 is CASSLSLVLTGELFF. The CDR3, as DNA: TGCGCCAGCAGCTTGAGCCTAGTCCTCACCGGGGAGCTGTTTTTT.

The J gene is TRBJ1-5, the V gene TRBV6-5, with 7 bases lining up with TRBD1. After removal of 3 bases from V and 6 bases from J, the junction contained 5 bases not matched to a gene. The germline CDR1 and CDR2 sequences are MNHEY and SVGAGI. The CDR3 runs to 14 residues. CDR3 residues: CASSYRQGGQPQHF. In DNA, the CDR3 is TGTGCCAGCAGTTATAGACAGGGCGGTCAGCCCCAGCATTTT.

V is TRBV7-9 and J is TRBJ2-5; 7 positions agree with TRBD2. Germline V CDR1 and CDR2: SEHNR, FQNEAQ (reference sequence). The CDR3 covers 16 residues. Trimming at V came to 5 bases and at J to 2 bases, leaving 11 bases not matched to a gene. CDR3 sequence reads: CASSLSGNPRQETQYF. The CDR3, as DNA: TGTGCCAGCAGCCTGAGCGGGAACCCTAGACAAGAGACCCAGTACTTC.

The gene calls are TRBV11-1 and TRBJ2-5; 11 bases are shared with TRBD2. CDR1 is SGHAT and CDR2 is FQDESV in the germline V gene (reference sequence). V was clipped by 6 bases and J by 4 bases; unmatched bases: 4. CDR3 length equals 14 residues. CDR3 protein: CASSTGLAGETQYF. CDR3 bases: TGTGCCAGCAGTACTGGACTAGCGGGAGAGACCCAGTACTTC.

This rearrangement joins TRBV3-1 (or the pseudogene TRBV3-2) to TRBJ1-2; 11 bases fit TRBD1. The CDR3 is made up of 14 amino acids. V shed 4 bases and J 4 bases; nucleotides not matched to a gene: 2. Germline V lookup: CDR1 LGHDT, CDR2 YNNKEL (reference sequence). The CDR3 loop is CASSLGTGGYGYTF. In DNA, the CDR3 is TGTGCCAGCAGCCTGGGGACAGGGGGCTATGGCTACACCTTC.

The chain employs TRBV6-1 and TRBJ1-1, with D perhaps TRBD1 (5 bases). In germline, CDR1 is MNHNS, CDR2 SASEGT. CDR3 length: 15 residues. V was clipped by 1 base and J by 1 base, with 10 bases between them. The CDR3 spells CASSEDGTGNTEAFF. The CDR3 DNA reads TGTGCCAGCAGTGAAGACGGGACGGGGAACACTGAAGCTTTCTTT.

The chain uses TRBV7-9 and TRBJ1-2; possible D gene TRBD1, 6 bases. CDR1 is SEHNR and CDR2 is FQNEAQ in the germline V gene (reference sequence). This CDR3 is 13 amino acids long. The V and J ends lost 3 bases and 4 bases respectively, with 9 bases between them. CDR3 nucleotide sequence: TGTGCCAGCAGCTTCAGGGGTGTCTATGGCTACACCTTC. Its protein is CASSFRGVYGYTF.

The CDR3 DNA sequence: TGTGCCAGCAGCCAAGATCTGGGCGGGAGTGGTACAGATACGCAGTATTTT. Translated, it gives CASSQDLGGSGTDTQYF. V usage is TRBV4-2 and J usage is TRBJ2-3; 7 nucleotides align to TRBD2. The CDR3 has 17 residues. The V segment lost 0 bases and the J segment 3 bases; nucleotides outside the gene matches: 9. Germline CDR1 reads LGHNA; CDR2 reads YNFKEQ.

This sequence joins TRBV5-1 and TRBJ2-2, with D possibly called TRBD1 or TRBD2 (6 bases each). V was shortened by 3 bases and J by 4 bases, with 16 bases between the two germline ends. This CDR3 is 16 amino acids long. CDR1 SGHRS and CDR2 YFSETQ come from the germline V gene. The chain's CDR3 is CASSSEGGSGTGELFF. The CDR3 DNA reads as TGCGCCAGCAGCTCCGAGGGGGGTTCGGGCACCGGGGAGCTGTTTTTT.

V gene TRBV12-5 combines with J gene TRBJ1-6; D perhaps matches TRBD1 (6 bases). Germline V gene lookup returns CDR1 LGHNT and CDR2 FRNRAP. CDR3 size: 14 residues. Trimming stripped 7 bases from V and 9 bases from J, with 16 bases between. The CDR3 reads CASAPSGGPSPLHF. CDR3 DNA sequence: TGTGCTAGTGCCCCGAGCGGGGGGCCTTCACCCCTCCACTTT.

A single count supports this clone. V and J are TRBV5-6 and TRBJ2-1, with D hard to call. The CDR3 has 13 residues. CDR1 is SGHDT, CDR2 YYEEEE, per germline. Trimming cost V 6 bases and J 0 bases, with 7 bases left between them. The CDR3 reads CASMVGSYNEQFF. The CDR3 DNA reads TGTGCCAGCATGGTGGGCTCCTACAATGAGCAGTTCTTC.